One TCR beta chain is described in this entry. Its antigen is undetermined. TCRdb ran MiXCR on the 5' RACE reads and lists one entry per CDR3 protein. The sample has 1.5 million to 2 million distinct CDR3 sequences, around 33% seen once. This sample is drawn from a study of identical twins. The CDR3 runs 14 residues. CDR1 is MDHEN and CDR2 is SYDVKM in the germline V gene. V was trimmed by 2 bases and J by 13 bases, leaving 18 bases between them. Findings and limits, study-wide: Alpha sequences that were out-of-frame and twin-shared showed an excess of low generation probability. In drawing conclusions, the study used cross-sectional statistical analysis and did not follow the same donors.

The chain combines TRBV28 with TRBJ2-1; D ambiguous. This TCR came from a newborn girl in good health. Sequenced sample: cord blood. CDR3 nucleotides: TGTGCCAGCAGTTTACAAGACCAAGGAGAGACCCAGTTCTTC. Translating it yields CASSLQDQGETQFF. Filled out from reference TRBV28 and TRBJ2-1, the complete variable domain reads DVKVTQSSRYLVKRTGEKVFLECVQDMDHENMFWYRQDPGLGLRLIYFSYDVKMKEKGDIPEGYSVSREKKERFSLILESASTNQTSMYLCASSLQDQGETQFFGPGTRLTVL.